Listed below are T cell receptor beta chains from one sample, sequenced in a study of OX40 agonist ivuxolimab in advanced cancers. Method: immunoSEQ multiplex PCR; TCRdb's copy keeps in-frame clones and lacks some. The sample holds roughly 14,000 clones, roughly 75% seen once. This sample comprised CD4+ or CD8+ T cells sorted from blood, obtained in a trial of the OX40 agonist ivuxolimab. These receptors came from an adult with an advanced solid tumor such as melanoma, head and neck, liver or kidney cancer. The CDR3 runs from the conserved cysteine through the conserved F or W. A D gene is named only where the DNA matches it firmly. Clone size appears in some rows only: once, few, many, or a class for an expanded clone.

j_gene	v_gene	abundance	d_gene	CDR3nt	CDR3aa
TRBJ2-1	TRBV6-6	.	.	TGTGCCAGCAGTGAGGGGCCCTCCTACAATGAGCAGTTCTTC	CASSEGPSYNEQFF
TRBJ2-1	TRBV2	once	.	TGTGCCAGCAGTGAATACGCCGGGGCCAATGAGCAGTTCTTC	CASSEYAGANEQFF
TRBJ2-3	TRBV7-8	.	.	TGTGCCAGCAGCTTAGCGTTAACAGATACGCAGTATTTT	CASSLALTDTQYF
TRBJ2-7	TRBV7-8	.	.	TGTGCCAGCAGCCCTCCGGGGACCCCTGGGCCCTACGAGCAGTACTTC	CASSPPGTPGPYEQYF
TRBJ2-1	TRBV29-1	.	.	TGCAGCGTCGGACCTACTAACAATGAGCAGTTCTTC	CSVGPTNNEQFF
TRBJ1-1	TRBV21-1	.	.	TGTGCCAGCGGACCGGGACAGGGAGCTTTCTTT	CASGPGQGAFF
TRBJ1-4	TRBV19	.	.	TGTGCCAGTACCCATGCCTTTAATGAAAAACTGTTTTTT	CASTHAFNEKLFF
TRBJ2-2	TRBV27	.	TRBD1	TGTGCCAGCAGTTCGGGGCAGGGGGCCGGGGAGCTGTTTTTT	CASSSGQGAGELFF
TRBJ2-7	TRBV15	once	.	TGTGCCACCAGCATGGACCATTCTCCCTACGAGCAGTACTTC	CATSMDHSPYEQYF
TRBJ1-1	TRBV5-6	.	.	TGTGCCAGCAGCTTGGACAGGTGGGGGAACACTGAAGCTTTCTTT	CASSLDRWGNTEAFF
TRBJ2-5	TRBV9	.	.	TGTGCCAGCAGCAGCGCAGAGAGCCTAGGGGAGACCCAGTACTTC	CASSSAESLGETQYF
TRBJ1-1	TRBV19	.	.	TGTGCCACCTGGGGGCCCGAAGCTTTCTTT	CATWGPEAFF
TRBJ1-5	TRBV9	medium-sized	.	TGTGCCAGCAGCGTAGGGGACGGCCTCCGGCAGCCCCAGCATTTT	CASSVGDGLRQPQHF
TRBJ1-1	TRBV2	.	.	TGTGCCAGCAGGTCAGGGTTGGAGAACACTGAAGCTTTCTTT	CASRSGLENTEAFF
TRBJ2-1	TRBV27	.	.	TGTGCCAGCAGTACACAGGGTTTGGGTGAGCAGTTCTTC	CASSTQGLGEQFF
TRBJ2-7	TRBV4-1	.	.	TGCGCCAGCAGCCAAGCCAGAGGGAGCTACGAGCAGTACTTC	CASSQARGSYEQYF
TRBJ2-5	TRBV30	.	TRBD2	TGTGCCTGGGGGGGAGGACTAGCGGTACAAGAGACCCAGTACTTC	CAWGGGLAVQETQYF
TRBJ1-2	TRBV9	.	.	TGTGCCAGCAGCGTCTGGGACGGCCACTCGAGCTACACCTTC	CASSVWDGHSSYTF
TRBJ1-2	TRBV7-2	.	.	TGTGCCAGCAGCCCTTCCAACGGGGCCCTTGGCTACACCTTC	CASSPSNGALGYTF
TRBJ2-1	TRBV15	.	.	TGTGCCACCAGCAGAGCAACAGGGTTAGCTTTTAATGAGCAGTTCTTC	CATSRATGLAFNEQFF
TRBJ2-7	TRBV25-1	once	.	TGTGCCAGCAGTGATTCTGCCTACGAGCAGTACTTC	CASSDSAYEQYF
TRBJ2-7	TRBV7-6	.	TRBD2	TGTGCCAGCAGCCGACTAGCGGGAGTTAACGAGCAGTACTTC	CASSRLAGVNEQYF
TRBJ2-2	TRBV7-3	.	.	TGTGCCAGCAGCCCCATGGGGGGCGAAACCGGGGAGCTGTTTTTT	CASSPMGGETGELFF